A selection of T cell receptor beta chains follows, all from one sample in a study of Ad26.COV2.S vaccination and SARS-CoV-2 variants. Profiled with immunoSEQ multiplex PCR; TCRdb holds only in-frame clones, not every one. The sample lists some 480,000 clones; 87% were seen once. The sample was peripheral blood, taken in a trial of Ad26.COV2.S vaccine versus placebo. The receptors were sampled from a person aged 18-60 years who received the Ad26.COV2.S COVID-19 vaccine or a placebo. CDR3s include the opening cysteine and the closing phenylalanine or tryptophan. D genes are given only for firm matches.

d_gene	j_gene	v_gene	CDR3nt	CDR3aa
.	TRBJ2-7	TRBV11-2	TGTGCCAGCAGCTTAGATCTGGCGCCCTACGAGCAGTACTTC	CASSLDLAPYEQYF
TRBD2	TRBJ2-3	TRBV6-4	TGTGCCAGCAGTCGCCTACTAGCGGGAGGGGAAGATACGCAGTATTTT	CASSRLLAGGEDTQYF
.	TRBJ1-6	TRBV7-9	TGTGCCAGCAGCTCTAATACGCCTAATTCACCCCTCCACTTT	CASSSNTPNSPLHF
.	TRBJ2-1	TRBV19	TGTGCCAGTAGTATAGATCTATGGAATGAGCAGTTCTTC	CASSIDLWNEQFF
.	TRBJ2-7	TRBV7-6	TGTGCCAGCACCCCGCGACCGGGCTACGAGCAGTACTTC	CASTPRPGYEQYF
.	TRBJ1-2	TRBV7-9	TGTGCCAGCAGCTTAGCGCAGCCAGCTGGGGGCTACACCTTC	CASSLAQPAGGYTF
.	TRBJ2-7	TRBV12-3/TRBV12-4	TGTGCCAGCAGCTTACTAGTCTACGAGCAGTACTTC	CASSLLVYEQYF
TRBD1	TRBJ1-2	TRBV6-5	TGTGCCAGCAGTCCAGGACAGGGCCGCTACACCTTC	CASSPGQGRYTF
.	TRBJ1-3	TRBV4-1	TGCGCCAGCAGCCGAACAGCCCTCGGGGTACTCGCCTCTGGAAACACCATATATTTT	CASSRTALGVLASGNTIYF
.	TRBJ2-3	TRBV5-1	TGCGCCAGCAGCCCCTTACCCACCCGCGGCACAGATACGCAGTATTTT	CASSPLPTRGTDTQYF
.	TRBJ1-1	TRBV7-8	TGTGCCAGCAGCCGGGACCCCCAAGGTACGCCTGAAGCTTTCTTT	CASSRDPQGTPEAFF
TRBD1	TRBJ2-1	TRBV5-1	TGCGCCAGCAGCTTGGCAGGGGGATTTTACAATGAGCAGTTCTTC	CASSLAGGFYNEQFF
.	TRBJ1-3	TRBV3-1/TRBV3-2	TGTGCCAGCAGCGAAACTAGCAGCCTAACCTCTGGAAACACCATATATTTT	CASSETSSLTSGNTIYF